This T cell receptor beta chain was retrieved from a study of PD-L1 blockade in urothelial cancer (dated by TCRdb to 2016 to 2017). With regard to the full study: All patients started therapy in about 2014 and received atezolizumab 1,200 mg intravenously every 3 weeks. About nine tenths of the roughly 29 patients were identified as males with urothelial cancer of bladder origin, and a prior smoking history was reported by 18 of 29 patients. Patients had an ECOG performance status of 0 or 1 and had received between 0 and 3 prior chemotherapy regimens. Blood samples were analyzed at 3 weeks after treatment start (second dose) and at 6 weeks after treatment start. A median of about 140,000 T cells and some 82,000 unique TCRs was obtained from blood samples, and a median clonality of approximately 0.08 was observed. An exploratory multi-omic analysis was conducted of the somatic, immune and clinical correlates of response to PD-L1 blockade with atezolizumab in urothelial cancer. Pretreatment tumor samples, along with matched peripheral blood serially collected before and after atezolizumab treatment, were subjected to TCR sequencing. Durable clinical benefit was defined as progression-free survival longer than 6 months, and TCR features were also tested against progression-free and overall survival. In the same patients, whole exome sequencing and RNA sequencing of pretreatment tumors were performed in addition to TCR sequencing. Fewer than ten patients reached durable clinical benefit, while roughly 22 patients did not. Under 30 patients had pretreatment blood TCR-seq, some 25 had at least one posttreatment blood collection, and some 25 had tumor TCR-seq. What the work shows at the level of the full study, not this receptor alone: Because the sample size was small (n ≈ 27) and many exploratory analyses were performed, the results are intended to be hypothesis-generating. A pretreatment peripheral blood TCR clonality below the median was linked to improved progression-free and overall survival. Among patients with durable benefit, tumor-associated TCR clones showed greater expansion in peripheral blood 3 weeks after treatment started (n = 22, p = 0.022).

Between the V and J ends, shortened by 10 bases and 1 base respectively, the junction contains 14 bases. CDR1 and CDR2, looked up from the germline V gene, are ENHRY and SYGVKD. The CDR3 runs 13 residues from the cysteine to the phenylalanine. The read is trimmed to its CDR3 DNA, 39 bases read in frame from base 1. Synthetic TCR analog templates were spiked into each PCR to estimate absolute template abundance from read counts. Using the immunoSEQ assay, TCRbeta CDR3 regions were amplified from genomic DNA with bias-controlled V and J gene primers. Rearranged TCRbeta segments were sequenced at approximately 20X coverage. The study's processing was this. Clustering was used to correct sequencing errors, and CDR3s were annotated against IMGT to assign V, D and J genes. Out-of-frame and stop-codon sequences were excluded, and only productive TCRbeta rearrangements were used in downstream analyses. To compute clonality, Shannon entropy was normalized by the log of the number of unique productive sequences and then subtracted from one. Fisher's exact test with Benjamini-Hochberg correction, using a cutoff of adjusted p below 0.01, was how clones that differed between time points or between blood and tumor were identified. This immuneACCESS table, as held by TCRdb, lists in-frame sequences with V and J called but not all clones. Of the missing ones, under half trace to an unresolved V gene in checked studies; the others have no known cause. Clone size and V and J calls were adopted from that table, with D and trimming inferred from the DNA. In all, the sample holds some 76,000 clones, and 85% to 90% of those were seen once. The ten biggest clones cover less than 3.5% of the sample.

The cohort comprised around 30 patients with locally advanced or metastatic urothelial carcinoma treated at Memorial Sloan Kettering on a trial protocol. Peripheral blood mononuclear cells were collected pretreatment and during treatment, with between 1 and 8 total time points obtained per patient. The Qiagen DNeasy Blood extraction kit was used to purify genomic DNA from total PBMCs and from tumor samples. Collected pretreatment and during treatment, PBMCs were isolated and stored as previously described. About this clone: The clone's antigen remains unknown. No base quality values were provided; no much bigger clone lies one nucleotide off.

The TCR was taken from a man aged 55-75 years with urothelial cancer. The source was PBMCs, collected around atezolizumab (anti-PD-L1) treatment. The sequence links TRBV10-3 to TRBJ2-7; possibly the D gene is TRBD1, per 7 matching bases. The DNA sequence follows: TGTGCCACCTCAGGGGGGTCATCCTACGAGCAGTACTTC. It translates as CATSGGSSYEQYF.